This T cell receptor beta chain was captured by sequencing in a study of blood T cell repertoires in COVID-19 (TCRdb year 2020). About the study as a whole: Samples from collaborators originated in the United States, Italy and Spain and spanned both the acute and convalescent phases of COVID-19. The sample metadata nearly always contained a de-identified subject ID, COVID-19 status, age in years and sex. Samples came from the ongoing ImmuneRACE study (first 160 participants) plus 1,254 subjects from 6 global collaborators. The material from the prospective study consisted of cDNA or gDNA derived from T cells, B-cell-depleted T cells, or PBMCs. HLA class I and class II types, where available, came from metadata supplied by the sample provider rather than from assay-based typing. Subjects who had been exposed to COVID-19, were actively infected with it, or had recovered from it provided the deeply sampled blood TCRbeta repertoires that made up the dataset. The repertoires were made available in a free public database intended to serve as a resource for research on the immune response to SARS-CoV-2. General study outcomes and caveats: The amount of clinical and demographic metadata varied by source and participant and was provided uncurated.

Turning to this clone: What this receptor recognizes is not known. The input lacks base qualities; no much larger clone sits a single base away.

The CDR1 and CDR2 encoded by the germline V gene (reference sequence) are LNHDA and SQIVND. The CDR3 holds 16 amino acids from the cysteine to the phenylalanine. Only the CDR3 portion is preserved as DNA: 48 bases, with reading frame beginning at the first base. Trimming removed 5 bases from V and 3 bases from J; the gene matches leave 10 bases unexplained. Participants in the prospective study were enrolled through a virtual design, were aged 18 to 89 years, and lived in about two dozen United States geographic areas. In the prospective study, cohorts were assigned on the basis of participant-reported clinical history obtained from a screening survey and a study questionnaire. In the prospective study, whole blood, serum and a nasopharyngeal or oropharyngeal swab were collected from each participant by mobile phlebotomists. Over an approximately two-month period, participants in the prospective study had the option of providing additional blood draws and questionnaires. Before DNA extraction, prospective study blood samples were shipped either frozen or at room temperature.

TCRbeta CDR3 regions were amplified from genomic DNA by means of the immunoSEQ Assay, a bias-controlled multiplex PCR. In the paper's pipeline: The number of nucleated cells in each sample was estimated by amplification of reference gene primers within the assay. Sequence reads were collapsed and filtered to measure the absolute abundance of every unique TCRbeta CDR3 rearrangement. For each sample, productive Simpson clonality was calculated as the square root of Simpson's diversity index across productive rearrangements. This immuneACCESS table, as held by TCRdb, lists in-frame sequences with V and J called but not all clones. Of the missing ones, under half trace to an unresolved V gene in checked studies; the others have no known cause. D and trimming come from the DNA, and the V and J calls and clone size come from that table. This sample has around 260,000 clones in its table, and roughly four fifths of those were observed once. The top ten clonotypes cover around 4.1% of the sample.

The chain was built from TRBV19 and TRBJ2-1, with TRBD2 identical over 7 junction bases. Sequencing used PBMCs or T cells enriched from blood (not recorded which). This clonotype was sampled from a man aged 25 to 45 with acute COVID-19. Read as DNA, the sequence is TGTGCCAGTAGTTCGTCTAGCGGAACACGCTACAATGAGCAGTTCTTC. This sequence encodes CASSSSSGTRYNEQFF.